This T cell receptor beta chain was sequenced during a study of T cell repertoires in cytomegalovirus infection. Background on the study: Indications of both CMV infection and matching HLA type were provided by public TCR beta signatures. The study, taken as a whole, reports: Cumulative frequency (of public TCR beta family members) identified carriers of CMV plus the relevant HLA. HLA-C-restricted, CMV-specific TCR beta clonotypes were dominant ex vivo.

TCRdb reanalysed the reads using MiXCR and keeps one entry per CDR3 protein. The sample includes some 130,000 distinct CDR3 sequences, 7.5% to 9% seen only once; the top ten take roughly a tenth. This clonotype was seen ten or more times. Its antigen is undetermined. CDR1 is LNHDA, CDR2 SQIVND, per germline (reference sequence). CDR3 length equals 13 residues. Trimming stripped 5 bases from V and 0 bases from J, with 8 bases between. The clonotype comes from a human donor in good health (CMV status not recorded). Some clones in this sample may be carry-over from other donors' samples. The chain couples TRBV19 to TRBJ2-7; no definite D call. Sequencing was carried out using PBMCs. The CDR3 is CASSAYSSYEQYF. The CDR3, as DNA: TGTGCCAGTAGTGCCTACAGCTCCTACGAGCAGTACTTC.